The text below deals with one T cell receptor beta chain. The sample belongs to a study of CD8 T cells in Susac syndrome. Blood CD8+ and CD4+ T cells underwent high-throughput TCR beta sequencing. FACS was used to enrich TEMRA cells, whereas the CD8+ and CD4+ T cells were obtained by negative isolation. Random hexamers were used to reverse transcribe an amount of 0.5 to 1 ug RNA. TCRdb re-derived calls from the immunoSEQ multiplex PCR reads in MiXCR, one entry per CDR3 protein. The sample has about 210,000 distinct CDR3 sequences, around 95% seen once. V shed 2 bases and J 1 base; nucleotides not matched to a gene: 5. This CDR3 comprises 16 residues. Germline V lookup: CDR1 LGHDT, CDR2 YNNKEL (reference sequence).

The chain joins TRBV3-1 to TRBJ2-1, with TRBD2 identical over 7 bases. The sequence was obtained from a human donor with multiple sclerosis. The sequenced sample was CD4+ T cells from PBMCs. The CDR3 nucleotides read TGTGCCAGCAGCCAAACTAGCGCCAGATCCTACAATGAGCAGTTCTTC. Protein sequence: CASSQTSARSYNEQFF.